The clone carrying this TCR beta chain was observed a few times. Antigen: not known. TCRdb processed the reads anew with MiXCR; each CDR3 protein has one entry. The sample has around 900,000 distinct CDR3 sequences, under 40% seen once. The data stem from a study of T cell repertoires in cytomegalovirus infection. At the level of the study: Selection of CMV epitopes for the study included recently identified HLA-C-restricted and well-studied HLA-B-restricted ones. Matching HLA type, along with CMV infection, was indicated by public TCR beta signatures. Study-wide points: HLA-C-restricted, CMV-specific TCR beta clonotypes were dominant ex vivo.

V gave up 0 bases and J gave up 2 bases, with 10 bases separating them. This CDR3 contains 15 residues. Germline V gene data show CDR1 as LNHNV and CDR2 as YYDKDF (reference sequence). This sequence joins TRBV15 and TRBJ2-5, with TRBD2 as a possible D gene (6 bases). This material consisted of cultured CD8+ T cells from PBMCs, taken from culture after CMV antigen stimulation. This TCR was sampled from a human donor in good health (CMV status not recorded). Some clones in this sample may be carry-over from other donors' samples. In DNA form, the CDR3 reads TGTGCCACCAGCAGAGATGGGGAGGAGCAAGAGACCCAGTACTTC. Encoded protein: CATSRDGEEQETQYF.